A single T cell receptor (beta chain) is shown here with its context. CDR1 WNHNN and CDR2 SYGVQD come from the germline V gene (reference sequence). Germline trimming cut 7 bases from V and 0 bases from J; bases unmatched to any gene: 8. CDR3 size: 17 residues. This sample was taken from a study of shared T cell receptors in the human thymus. Method: immunoSEQ multiplex PCR; TCRdb's copy keeps in-frame clones and lacks some. The table records just under 550,000 clones, approximately 78% of them present only once. The same sample was also used in a study of human thymus T cells.

The TCR comes from a boy in the first two years of life with a congenital heart defect. Sequences were obtained from thymocytes. This sequence joins TRBV10-1 and TRBJ2-1, with 11 bases matching TRBD2. CDR3 bases: TGCGCCAGCATCAGGACTAGCGGGCCCAGCTCCTACAATGAGCAGTTCTTC. As protein: CASIRTSGPSSYNEQFF.